The clone carrying this T cell receptor (beta chain) ranks as large. Its antigen remains unidentified. Live CD3+CD8+TCRalphabeta+ cells were sorted into four subsets by PD-1 and/or TIGIT. The data are from a study of circulating CD8 cells and anti-PD-1 response in melanoma. Study-wide findings and caveats: Clonotype sharing was highest between DPOS and TIGIT subsets. Generally, no replicate experiments were performed. Diversity ranked highest in DNEG and lowest in TIGIT subsets.

TCR libraries were prepared from around 14 ng of total RNA with the QIAseq Immune Repertoire TCR panel. TCRdb reanalysed the reads using MiXCR and keeps one entry per CDR3 protein. There are about 390 distinct CDR3 sequences in the sample; approximately 10% occur only once, and about 45% lies in the top ten. Germline V CDR1 and CDR2: DFQATT, SNEGSKA (reference sequence). CDR3 size: 15 residues. The V gene lost 3 bases and the J gene lost 0 bases, with 14 bases spanning the gap. The receptor was derived from a human donor with melanoma. The material was CD8+ T cells from PBMCs, obtained at baseline or after one month of anti-PD-1 therapy (not recorded which). The chain is built from TRBV20-1 and TRBJ1-1; D unclear. CDR3 DNA sequence: TGCAGTGCTAGGGCTTCCCCGGGCCTGAACACTGAAGCTTTCTTT. Its translation: CSARASPGLNTEAFF.